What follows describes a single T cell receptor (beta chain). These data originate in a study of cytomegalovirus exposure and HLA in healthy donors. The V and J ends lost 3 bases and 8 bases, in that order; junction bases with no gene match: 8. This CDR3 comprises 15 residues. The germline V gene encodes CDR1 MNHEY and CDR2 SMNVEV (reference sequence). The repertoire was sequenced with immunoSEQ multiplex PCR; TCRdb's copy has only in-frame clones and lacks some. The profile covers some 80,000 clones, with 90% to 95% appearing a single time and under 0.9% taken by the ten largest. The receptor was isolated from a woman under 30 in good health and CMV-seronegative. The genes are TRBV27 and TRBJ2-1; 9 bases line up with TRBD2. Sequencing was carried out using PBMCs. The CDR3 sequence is CASSLGTSSWDEQFF. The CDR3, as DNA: TGTGCCAGCAGTTTGGGGACTAGCTCTTGGGATGAGCAGTTCTTC.